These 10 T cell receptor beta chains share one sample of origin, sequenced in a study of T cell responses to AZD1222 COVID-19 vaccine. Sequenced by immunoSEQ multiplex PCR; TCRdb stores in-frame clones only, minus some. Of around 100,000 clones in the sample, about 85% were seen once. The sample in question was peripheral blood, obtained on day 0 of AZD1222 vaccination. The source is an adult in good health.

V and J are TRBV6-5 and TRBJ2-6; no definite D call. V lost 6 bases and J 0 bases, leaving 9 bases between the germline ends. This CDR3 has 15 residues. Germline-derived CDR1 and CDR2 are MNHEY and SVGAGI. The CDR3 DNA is TGTGCCAGCAGGGTTGGGTCCTCTGGGGCCAACGTCCTGACTTTC. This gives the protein CASRVGSSGANVLTF.

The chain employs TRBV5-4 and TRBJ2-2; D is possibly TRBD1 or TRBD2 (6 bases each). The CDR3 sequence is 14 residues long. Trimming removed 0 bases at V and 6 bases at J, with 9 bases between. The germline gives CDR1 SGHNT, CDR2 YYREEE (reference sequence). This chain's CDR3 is CASSLVGGPGELFF. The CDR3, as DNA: TGTGCCAGCAGCTTGGTGGGGGGCCCCGGGGAGCTGTTTTTT.

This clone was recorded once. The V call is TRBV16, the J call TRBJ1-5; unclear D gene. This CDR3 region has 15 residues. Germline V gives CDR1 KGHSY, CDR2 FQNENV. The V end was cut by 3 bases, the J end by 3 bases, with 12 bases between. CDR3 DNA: TGTGCCAGCAGCCAGGTCTCCGGGCCCAATCAGCCCCAGCATTTT. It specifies CASSQVSGPNQPQHF.

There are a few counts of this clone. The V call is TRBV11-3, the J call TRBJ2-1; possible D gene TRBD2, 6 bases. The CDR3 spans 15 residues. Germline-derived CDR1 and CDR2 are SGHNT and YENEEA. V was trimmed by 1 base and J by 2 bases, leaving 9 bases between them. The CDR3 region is CASSLAGEPYNEQFF. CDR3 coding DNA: TGTGCCAGCAGCTTAGCGGGAGAGCCCTACAATGAGCAGTTCTTC.

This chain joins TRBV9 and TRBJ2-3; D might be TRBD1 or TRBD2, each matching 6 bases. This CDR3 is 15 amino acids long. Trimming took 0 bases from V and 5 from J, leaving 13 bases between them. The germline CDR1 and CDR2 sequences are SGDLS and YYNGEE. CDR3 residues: CASSVDRGRGDTQYF. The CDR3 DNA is TGTGCCAGCAGCGTAGATCGGGGGCGCGGAGATACGCAGTATTTT.

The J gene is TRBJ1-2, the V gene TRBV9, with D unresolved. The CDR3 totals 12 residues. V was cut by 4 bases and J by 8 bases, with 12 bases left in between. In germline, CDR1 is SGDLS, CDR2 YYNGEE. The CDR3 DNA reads TGTGCCAGCAGCCCCTTCGGGAACGGCTACACCTTC. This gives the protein CASSPFGNGYTF.

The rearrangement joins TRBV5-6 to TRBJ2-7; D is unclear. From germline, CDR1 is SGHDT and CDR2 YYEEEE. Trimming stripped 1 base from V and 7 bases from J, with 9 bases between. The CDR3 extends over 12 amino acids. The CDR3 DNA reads TGTGCCAGCAGCTTGATGCGGCTAGAGCAGTACTTC. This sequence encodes CASSLMRLEQYF.

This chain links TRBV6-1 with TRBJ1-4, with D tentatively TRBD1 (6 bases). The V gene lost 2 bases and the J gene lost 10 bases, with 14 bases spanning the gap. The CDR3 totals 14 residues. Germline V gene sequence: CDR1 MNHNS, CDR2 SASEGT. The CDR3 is CASSESGRGGKLFF. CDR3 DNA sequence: TGTGCCAGCAGTGAATCGGGCAGGGGCGGAAAACTGTTTTTT.

The CDR3: CASSWQVGVDEQYF. The DNA for the CDR3 is TGTGCCAGCAGCTGGCAGGTGGGGGTGGACGAGCAGTACTTC. The chain has TRBV5-5 and TRBJ2-7; the D call may be TRBD1 or TRBD2 (5 bases each). The V end lost 3 bases, the J end lost 5 bases, and 15 bases lay between the germline ends. CDR3 length equals 14 residues. Germline values: CDR1 SGHKS, CDR2 YYEKEE (reference sequence).

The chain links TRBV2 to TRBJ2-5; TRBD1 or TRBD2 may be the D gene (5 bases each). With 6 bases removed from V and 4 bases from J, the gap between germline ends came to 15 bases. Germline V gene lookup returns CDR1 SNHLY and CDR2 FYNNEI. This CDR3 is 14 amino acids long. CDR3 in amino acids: CASSLRGAGETQYF. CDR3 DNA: TGTGCCAGCAGCCTTCGAGGGGCAGGAGAGACCCAGTACTTC.